This TCR beta chain was sequenced during a study of blood T cell repertoires in COVID-19 (TCRdb year 2020). About the study as a whole: The collaborator samples originated in the United States, Italy and Spain and spanned the acute and convalescent phases of COVID-19. The prospective study material was composed of cDNA or gDNA derived from T cells, B-cell-depleted T cells, or PBMCs. Subjects who had been exposed to COVID-19, were actively infected with it, or had recovered from it provided the deeply sampled blood TCRbeta repertoires that made up the dataset. The repertoires were released in a freely available public database intended as a resource for research on the immune response to SARS-CoV-2. The samples were drawn from the first 160 participants of the ongoing ImmuneRACE study and from 1,254 subjects provided by 6 global collaborators. Sample metadata almost always included a de-identified subject ID, COVID-19 status, age in years and sex. Where available, HLA class I and class II types were taken from metadata supplied by the sample provider and were not determined by assay-based typing. Overall study outcomes, separate from this receptor: How much clinical and demographic metadata was included differed by source and by participant, and the metadata was provided uncurated.

TCRbeta CDR3 regions were amplified from genomic DNA using the immunoSEQ Assay, a bias-controlled multiplex PCR. Processing in the source paper ran as follows. The number of nucleated cells in each sample was estimated from the amplification of reference gene primers within the assay. To quantify the absolute abundance of each unique TCRbeta CDR3 rearrangement, sequence reads were collapsed and filtered. For each sample, productive Simpson clonality was calculated by taking the square root of Simpson's diversity index across productive rearrangements. The table comes from immuneACCESS by way of TCRdb, which keeps in-frame sequences with V and J called. Part of the clones is missing from these tables; in studies checked, under half for an unresolved V gene and the rest for unknown reasons. For V, J and clone size, that table is used; D and trimming come from the DNA. In this sample the table shows under 300,000 clones, approximately 87% of which occur a single time. Jointly, the top ten make up 5.5% to 6.5% of the sample.

Whole blood was collected in K2EDTA tubes by collaborating institutions according to the institutions' own protocols. For TCRbeta analysis, collaborators shipped samples in one of three forms: frozen whole blood, isolated PBMCs, or DNA extracted from either of those sample types. Comments on this clone: The antigen this receptor binds is unknown. One end of the junction is discordant with germline, which a read error may explain.

Based on the germline V gene, the CDR1 and CDR2 sequences are SGHTA and FQGTGA. The CDR3 has 14 amino acids, counting the end cysteine and phenylalanine. Only the CDR3 DNA stays, 42 bases, in frame from base 1. Sequenced sample: peripheral blood. This receptor was taken from a man between 60 and 75 years old with acute or convalescent COVID-19. The sequence joins TRBV7-3 to TRBJ1-2; TRBD1 aligns with 11 central bases. The base sequence is TGTGCCAGCAGCTCACCCGGACAGGGGGCGTTTTTCTCCTTC. This is translated as CASSSPGQGAFFSF.